This T cell receptor beta chain came from a study of T-cell memory formation after mild COVID-19. Study-level findings and limits: Detection of some responders pre-infection suggested pre-existing cross-reactive memory T cells participated.

As concerns this clonotype: No antigen is known for it.

Germline V gives CDR1 LNHNV, CDR2 YYDKDF (reference sequence). The CDR3 spans 13 residues. The ends lost 6 bases at V and 1 base at J; junction bases unmatched: 0. MiXCR, run by TCRdb on the 5' RACE reads, gives a single entry per CDR3 protein. The top ten clones hold around 40% of a sample with 90,000 to 120,000 distinct CDR3 sequences, approximately 14% of them seen once. The TCR was taken from a man aged 18 to 30 who had mild COVID-19 (a few samples of this study predate the infection). Cell type and time point are not known. The sample consisted of PBMCs or a T cell subset sorted from them (not recorded which). This chain connects TRBV15 to TRBJ1-1; 9 nucleotides line up with TRBD1. CDR3 sequence (DNA): TGTGCCACCAGGGACAGGGGGAACACTGAAGCTTTCTTT. Amino acid sequence: CATRDRGNTEAFF. Together with reference TRBV15 and TRBJ1-1, the CDR3 gives the full variable domain: DAMVIQNPRYQVTQFGKPVTLSCSQTLNHNVMYWYQQKSSQAPKLLFHYYDKDFNNEADTPDNFQSRRPNTSFCFLDIRSPGLGDTAMYLCATRDRGNTEAFFGQGTRLTVV.